This T cell receptor beta chain was observed in a study of identical twins. General study results and limits: Instead of following the same donors, the conclusions were based on cross-sectional statistical analysis. Beta clonotypes that were abundant in cord blood contained fewer insertions, a pattern absent from memory repertoires.

Everyone who donated was a healthy Caucasian. Comment on this clonotype: Its antigen remains unknown.

CDR3 length: 14 residues. Germline trimming cut 5 bases from V and 8 bases from J; bases unmatched to any gene: 9. It was template switching that added a universal primer site, and there were unique molecular identifiers on the cDNA. Each CDR3 protein is one row after TCRdb ran MiXCR on the 5' RACE reads. This table has more than 400,000 distinct CDR3 sequences, roughly 15% appearing once. This sample also appeared in a second study, on yellow fever vaccine responses in identical twins.

The specimen sequenced was CD4+ T cells sorted from blood. The chain recombines TRBV12-3 or TRBV12-4 with TRBJ2-1; 7 nucleotides match TRBD2. This TCR was sampled from a woman under 30 in good health. CDR3 sequence reads: CASSPTGLLHEQFF. CDR3 coding DNA: TGTGCCAGCAGTCCGACGGGACTACTCCATGAGCAGTTCTTC.